Following are 30 T cell receptor beta chains from one sample sequenced in a study of blood T cell repertoires in COVID-19. Clones were sequenced by immunoSEQ multiplex PCR, and TCRdb holds only the in-frame ones, with some missing. The data hold hundreds of thousands of clones, with 86% observed a single time. What was sequenced was peripheral blood. The receptor source for this set is a woman between 25 and 40 years old who had recovered from COVID-19.

CDR3 in amino acids: CASSLSWDRGKETQYF. CDR3 nucleotide sequence: TGTGCCAGCAGCTTATCGTGGGACAGGGGAAAGGAGACCCAGTACTTC. The chain uses TRBV7-2 and TRBJ2-5; 10 bases are shared with TRBD1. This CDR3 is 16 amino acids long. Trimming at V came to 2 bases and at J to 5 bases, leaving 8 bases not matched to a gene. Germline V CDR1 and CDR2: SGHTA, FQGNSA.

The chain recombines TRBV10-3 with TRBJ1-1, with D perhaps matching TRBD1 (6 bases). The germline V and J ends were trimmed by 10 bases and 4 bases, with 16 bases remaining between them. The germline V gene encodes CDR1 ENHRY and CDR2 SYGVKD. The CDR3 consists of 13 residues. In DNA, the CDR3 is TGTGCCAGCTGGGCCAGGGGCGGCACTGAAGCTTTCTTT. It specifies CASWARGGTEAFF.

The chain couples TRBV11-2 to TRBJ2-7, with a possible D match to TRBD1 (8 bases). The V gene's germline CDR1 is SGHAT and CDR2 FQNNGV. Trimming left V 5 bases short and J 5 bases short, with 16 bases between. This CDR3 is built from 14 residues. CDR3 sequence: CASSGGDRPHEQYF. The CDR3, as DNA: TGTGCCAGCAGCGGGGGGGACAGGCCGCACGAGCAGTACTTC.

V is TRBV7-3 and J is TRBJ2-1; 7 bases line up with TRBD1. Trimming cost V 5 bases and J 6 bases; bases outside gene matches: 7. This CDR3 is built from 14 residues. Germline assignment: CDR1 SGHTA and CDR2 FQGTGA. CDR3 residues: CASSDPGQFNEQFF. CDR3 nucleotide sequence: TGTGCCAGCAGCGACCCGGGACAGTTCAATGAGCAGTTCTTC.

In DNA, the CDR3 is TGTGCCTGGAGTGTACGGGACACCCTCATTTGGCCCCAGCATTTT. It is translated as CAWSVRDTLIWPQHF. V and J are TRBV30 and TRBJ1-5, with D possibly matching TRBD1 (6 bases). V gave up 0 bases and J gave up 9 bases, with 18 bases separating them. Germline V gives CDR1 GTSNPN, CDR2 SVGIG (reference sequence). The CDR3 loop spans 15 amino acids.

Concerning this clone itself: At the DNA level, this CDR3 is encoded by other sequences in the same sample as well. The rearrangement joins TRBV5-1 to TRBJ1-1; no clear D. CDR1 is SGHRS and CDR2 is YFSETQ in the germline V gene. This CDR3 spans 11 amino acids. V was trimmed by 1 base and J by 7 bases, leaving 5 bases between them. CDR3 in amino acids: CASSLTGEAFF. Written as DNA, the CDR3 is TGCGCCAGCAGCTTGACCGGTGAAGCTTTCTTT.

In the case of this clone: This CDR3 is also generated by other DNA sequences in the sample. J is TRBJ2-1 and V is TRBV27, with D possibly being TRBD2 (7 bases). The CDR3 has 15 residues. Germline CDR1 and CDR2: MNHEY and SMNVEV (reference sequence). With 2 bases removed from V and 2 bases from J, the gap between germline ends came to 10 bases. As DNA, the CDR3 is TGTGCCAGCAGTTTAGGGGGGGGGCCCTACAATGAGCAGTTCTTC. The encoded protein is CASSLGGGPYNEQFF.

The J gene is TRBJ1-5, the V gene TRBV6-4, with 12 bases fitting TRBD1. CDR3 length: 14 residues. CDR1 and CDR2 from the germline V gene are MRHNA and SNTAGT. The V segment lost 8 bases and the J segment 5 bases; nucleotides outside the gene matches: 4. CDR3 protein: CASRDRGLDQPQHF. Here the CDR3 DNA reads TGTGCCAGCCGGGACAGGGGGCTGGATCAGCCCCAGCATTTT.

This clone was detected only once. J is TRBJ2-2 and V is TRBV5-1; D call uncertain. Trimming cost V 0 bases and J 4 bases, with 7 bases left between them. Germline assignment: CDR1 SGHRS and CDR2 YFSETQ. The CDR3 is made up of 14 amino acids. CDR3 region: CASSLAQSTGELFF. CDR3 bases: TGCGCCAGCAGCTTGGCCCAATCCACCGGGGAGCTGTTTTTT.

There are a few counts of this clone. The chain carries TRBV2 and TRBJ1-5; TRBD1 might be the D (5 bases). This CDR3 is 14 amino acids long. CDR1 and CDR2 (germline): SNHLY, FYNNEI. The V and J ends lost 6 bases and 2 bases respectively, with 11 bases between them. CDR3 amino acids: CASRESRGNQPQHF. The CDR3 DNA reads TGTGCCAGCAGGGAGAGCAGGGGCAATCAGCCCCAGCATTTT.

This chain links TRBV27 with TRBJ2-5; D not resolved. Deletions cut 11 bases from V and 4 bases from J, with 8 bases between. Germline CDR1 is MNHEY and CDR2 is SMNVEV (reference sequence). The CDR3 has 10 amino acids. CDR3 coding DNA: TGTGCCCCCCCCGGAGAGACCCAGTACTTC. It translates to CAPPGETQYF.

This clone was observed a few times. The chain has TRBV7-9 and TRBJ2-7; D unclear. Trimming left V 1 base short and J 5 bases short, with 6 bases between. This CDR3 comprises 12 residues. Germline-derived CDR1 and CDR2 are SEHNR and FQNEAQ (reference sequence). The CDR3 sequence: CASSLDANEQYF. The CDR3 bases are TGTGCCAGCAGCTTAGATGCTAACGAGCAGTACTTC. The full variable domain, completed using reference TRBV7-9 and TRBJ2-7, is DTGVSQNPRHKITKRGQNVTFRCDPISEHNRLYWYRQTLGQGPEFLTYFQNEAQLEKSRLLSDRFSAERPKGSFSTLEIQRTEQGDSAMYLCASSLDANEQYFGPGTRLTVT.

This clone was observed a few times. V gene TRBV6-2 or TRBV6-3 combines with J gene TRBJ2-7; possible D gene TRBD2, 5 bases. CDR3 length equals 12 residues. V lost 3 bases and J 7 bases, leaving 10 bases between the germline ends. Per the germline V gene, CDR1 is MNHEY and CDR2 is SVGEGT. The CDR3 region is CASSYGLQEQYF. The CDR3 DNA sequence: TGTGCCAGCAGTTATGGACTCCAAGAGCAGTACTTC.

The chain uses TRBV19 and TRBJ2-1, with TRBD1 matching over 9 bases. The CDR3 has 14 residues. Germline trimming cut 3 bases from V and 10 bases from J; bases unmatched to any gene: 7. Germline CDR1 and CDR2: LNHDA and SQIVND (reference sequence). The CDR3 sequence is CASSIRTGAGEQFF. In DNA form, the CDR3 reads TGTGCCAGTAGTATTCGGACAGGGGCCGGGGAGCAGTTCTTC.

This chain connects TRBV9 to TRBJ1-4; D is ambiguous. Trimming removed 3 bases from V and 0 bases from J, with 9 bases in between. This CDR3 has 15 amino acids. Germline V gives CDR1 SGDLS, CDR2 YYNGEE. For the CDR3, the DNA is TGTGCCAGCAGCGCGTACAGTACAACTAATGAAAAACTGTTTTTT. Translation: CASSAYSTTNEKLFF. Full variable domain (missing parts from reference TRBV9 and TRBJ1-4): DSGVTQTPKHLITATGQRVTLRCSPRSGDLSVYWYQQSLDQGLQFLIQYYNGEERAKGNILERFSAQQFPDLHSELNLSSLELGDSALYFCASSAYSTTNEKLFFGSGTQLSVL.

This clone was counted once. The chain recombines TRBV19 with TRBJ2-3, with D possibly matching TRBD1 (6 bases). Per germline, CDR1 LNHDA and CDR2 SQIVND (reference sequence). V shed 5 bases and J shed 2 bases, with 20 bases lying between them. The length of the CDR3 is 17 residues. The CDR3 DNA sequence: TGTGCCAGTAGTGATCCCACAGGGACCTTGACCACAGATACGCAGTATTTT. Translation gives CASSDPTGTLTTDTQYF.

The chain is built from TRBV19 and TRBJ1-5; TRBD1 matches 12 bases. From germline, CDR1 is LNHDA and CDR2 SQIVND (reference sequence). The V gene end was trimmed by 9 bases and the J gene end by 6 bases; junction bases not matched to a gene: 9. This CDR3 spans 15 amino acids. The CDR3 is CASSRGQGAVQPQHF. The CDR3 region has the DNA TGTGCCAGCAGCCGGGGACAGGGGGCGGTTCAGCCCCAGCATTTT. The complete variable domain, with remaining parts taken from reference TRBV19 and TRBJ1-5, reads DGGITQSPKYLFRKEGQNVTLSCEQNLNHDAMYWYRQDPGQGLRLIYYSQIVNDFQKGDIAEGYSVSREKKESFPLTVTSAQKNPTAFYLCASSRGQGAVQPQHFGDGTRLSIL.

This clone was observed a few times. The chain links TRBV14 to TRBJ1-1; D remains unclear. The CDR3 covers 14 residues. Germline V lookup: CDR1 SGHDN, CDR2 FVKESK. The V end lost 0 bases, the J end lost 7 bases, and 12 bases lay between the germline ends. CDR3 DNA: TGTGCCAGCAGCCAAGATAGTCCCCTCGTTGAAGCTTTCTTT. As protein: CASSQDSPLVEAFF.

This rearrangement joins TRBV27 to TRBJ2-3, with D possibly being TRBD2 (6 bases). Germline V CDR1 and CDR2: MNHEY, SMNVEV (reference sequence). Trimming removed 5 bases from V and 4 bases from J, with 19 bases in between. The CDR3 spans 16 residues. This chain's CDR3 is CASSTSQVVVADTQYF. CDR3 DNA: TGTGCCAGCAGTACTAGCCAGGTCGTCGTGGCAGATACGCAGTATTTT.

The V call is TRBV2, the J call TRBJ1-6, with TRBD1 matching 8 bases. Germline V gene sequence: CDR1 SNHLY, CDR2 FYNNEI. The CDR3 consists of 14 residues. Germline trimming cut 4 bases from V and 6 bases from J; bases unmatched to any gene: 2. The chain's CDR3 is CASSVTGGNSPLHF. Written as DNA, the CDR3 is TGTGCCAGCAGTGTAACAGGGGGTAATTCACCCCTCCACTTT.

The gene calls are TRBV27 and TRBJ2-1; 8 positions agree with TRBD1. V lost 2 bases, J lost 9 bases, and 3 bases stayed unmatched. Germline CDR1 reads MNHEY; CDR2 reads SMNVEV (reference sequence). The CDR3 is 13 residues long. The CDR3 spells CASSLTGGSEQFF. Written as DNA, the CDR3 is TGTGCCAGCAGTTTAACAGGGGGTAGTGAGCAGTTCTTC.

The table lists this clone with a count of one. CDR3 residues: CASSQTGGATEAFF. The DNA for the CDR3 is TGTGCCAGCAGCCAGACAGGGGGGGCCACTGAAGCTTTCTTT. This chain links TRBV3-1 (or the pseudogene TRBV3-2) with TRBJ1-1; 9 bases are a match to TRBD1. The germline gives CDR1 LGHDT, CDR2 YNNKEL (reference sequence). The CDR3 length is 14 residues. V lost 3 bases, J lost 4 bases, and 3 bases stayed unmatched.

CDR3 DNA sequence: TGTGCCAGCAGCTTGGGGACAGTATCCTACGAGCAGTACTTC. Amino acid sequence: CASSLGTVSYEQYF. The gene calls are TRBV5-6 and TRBJ2-7; a possible D gene is TRBD1 (6 bases). Germline lookup yields CDR1 SGHDT and CDR2 YYEEEE. The CDR3 is 14 residues long. The V end was cut by 0 bases, the J end by 1 base, with 8 bases between.

The chain employs TRBV5-4 and TRBJ2-2, with D tentatively TRBD2 (6 bases). CDR1 is SGHNT and CDR2 is YYREEE in the germline V gene (reference sequence). This CDR3 contains 14 residues. V lost 3 bases and J 6 bases, leaving 12 bases between the germline ends. The CDR3 bases are TGTGCCAGCAGCTCGACTAGACCCTCCGGGGAGCTGTTTTTT. Its translation: CASSSTRPSGELFF. The variable domain in full, with the rest retrieved from reference TRBV5-4 and TRBJ2-2, is ETGVTQSPTHLIKTRGQQVTLRCSSQSGHNTVSWYQQALGQGPQFIFQYYREEENGRGNFPPRFSGLQFPNYSSELNVNALELDDSALYLCASSSTRPSGELFFGEGSRLTVL.

This clone was recorded only once. The V and J genes are TRBV4-2 and TRBJ2-6, with D maybe TRBD2 (5 bases). Between the trimmed V and J ends, which lost 2 bases and 4 bases, there was a span of 12 bases. The germline gives CDR1 LGHNA, CDR2 YNFKEQ. This CDR3 is built from 16 residues. CDR3 DNA sequence: TGTGCCAGCAGCCAATGGGTGGGGAGCGGGGCCAACGTCCTGACTTTC. It codes for CASSQWVGSGANVLTF.

The CDR3 DNA is TGCAGTGCTAGAGATCTAAAGACCCAGTACTTC. It translates to CSARDLKTQYF. The chain uses TRBV20-1 and TRBJ2-5; D ambiguous. The CDR3 is 11 residues long. The V end lost 0 bases, the J end lost 6 bases, and 5 bases lay between the germline ends. Germline V gives CDR1 DFQATT, CDR2 SNEGSKA (reference sequence).

J is TRBJ1-1 and V is TRBV5-1, with 7 bases that match TRBD1. The germline V gene encodes CDR1 SGHRS and CDR2 YFSETQ. The CDR3 has 15 residues. Trimming removed 4 bases from V and 3 bases from J; junction bases left unmatched: 9. CDR3 protein: CASSPFGDRDTEAFF. In nucleotides, the CDR3 is TGCGCCAGCAGCCCGTTCGGTGACAGGGACACTGAAGCTTTCTTT. The complete variable domain, with remaining parts taken from reference TRBV5-1 and TRBJ1-1, reads KAGVTQTPRYLIKTRGQQVTLSCSPISGHRSVSWYQQTPGQGLQFLFEYFSETQRNKGNFPGRFSGRQFSNSRSEMNVSTLELGDSALYLCASSPFGDRDTEAFFGQGTRLTVV.

This clone has a single count. V is TRBV11-2 and J is TRBJ2-7; 9 positions match TRBD1. Trimming took 1 base from V and 6 from J; bases not matched to a gene: 7. CDR1 is SGHAT and CDR2 is FQNNGV in the germline V gene. The CDR3 covers 15 residues. CDR3 sequence: CASSLGGTGNAEQYF. The CDR3 DNA reads TGTGCCAGCAGCTTAGGGGGGACAGGGAACGCCGAGCAGTACTTC.

The rearrangement joins TRBV21-1 to TRBJ2-7; TRBD2 reflects the table's D call only, with no check against the DNA. TRBV21-1 is designated a pseudogene. The CDR3 is 13 residues long. CDR3: CASSKVGSYEQYF. The CDR3 bases are TGTGCCAGCAGCAAAGTCGGCTCCTACGAGCAGTACTTC.

This clone was recorded only once. The V call is TRBV19, the J call TRBJ2-5; TRBD2 aligns across 9 bases. Germline V gene lookup returns CDR1 LNHDA and CDR2 SQIVND (reference sequence). The CDR3 loop spans 17 amino acids. Trimming took 10 bases from V and 5 from J; bases not matched to a gene: 20. CDR3 sequence reads: CATSGGAGGPLYETQYF. CDR3 in DNA: TGTGCCACCTCAGGTGGGGCGGGAGGGCCGCTGTACGAGACCCAGTACTTC. Together with reference TRBV19 and TRBJ2-5, the CDR3 gives the full variable domain: DGGITQSPKYLFRKEGQNVTLSCEQNLNHDAMYWYRQDPGQGLRLIYYSQIVNDFQKGDIAEGYSVSREKKESFPLTVTSAQKNPTAFYLCATSGGAGGPLYETQYFGPGTRLLVL.